A selection of T cell receptor beta chains follows, all from one sample in a study of regulatory T cells in long-lasting Graves disease. TCRdb itself ran the multiplex PCR reads through MiXCR, one entry per CDR3 protein. The sample carries 420,000 or so distinct CDR3 sequences, 16% recorded once. This sample also belongs to another study, concerning T cells in Graves' hyperthyroidism and ophthalmopathy.

Sample: peripheral blood mononuclear cells (PBMCs), taken at new diagnosis, from a patient treated with antithyroid drugs. The receptors originated from a woman in her late teens or twenties with Graves disease. Both conserved end residues are part of each CDR3.

j_gene	v_gene	CDR3aa
TRBJ2-1	TRBV11-3	CASSRRVGDNEQFF
TRBJ2-7	TRBV20-1	CSARFQDRNYEQYF
TRBJ2-2	TRBV13	CASSLQQGGAGELFF
TRBJ2-3	TRBV3-1	CASSQRGGITDTQYF
TRBJ1-2	TRBV18	CASSGNNYGYTF
TRBJ2-1	TRBV4-3	CASSREDRGDEQFF
TRBJ2-5	TRBV6-5	CASSWAGSLQETQYF
TRBJ2-1	TRBV7-9	CASSFPEGLGGNEQFF
TRBJ1-1	TRBV18	CASSPRRESTEAFF
TRBJ2-2	TRBV4-1	CASSQVGTGGNTGELFF
TRBJ2-5	TRBV9	CASSVSPQETQYF
TRBJ2-7	TRBV6-1	CASSPGAGGKQYF
TRBJ2-5	TRBV13	CASSWTARAEQYF
TRBJ2-3	TRBV20-1	CSARTGALTDTQYF
TRBJ2-5	TRBV6-2/TRBV6-3	CASSEGTPPKAQETQYF
TRBJ2-4	TRBV7-6	CASSLLAGGTRAKNIQYF
TRBJ1-6	TRBV13	CASRPAGQANSPLHF
TRBJ2-3	TRBV7-9	CASALAGTDTQYF
TRBJ2-7	TRBV3-1	CASSQDTLAGGFYEQYF
TRBJ2-4	TRBV12-3/TRBV12-4	CASSFDRGVAKNIQYF
TRBJ2-7	TRBV12-3/TRBV12-4	CASSARGEQYF
TRBJ2-7	TRBV15	CATSSPGLEAGEQYF
TRBJ1-1	TRBV5-1	CASSLALGGTEAFF
TRBJ2-7	TRBV7-2	CASSLGGTSYEQYF
TRBJ1-5	TRBV20-1	CSAISTGGYQPQHF
TRBJ2-1	TRBV7-9	CASSPHGAGGQKYNEQFF
TRBJ2-1	TRBV4-1	CASSQGPFYEQFF
TRBJ2-3	TRBV7-3	CASSVSSGPSTDTQYF
TRBJ2-3	TRBV20-1	CSAPRNTDTQYF
TRBJ2-7	TRBV4-1	CASSQDAEGGSYEQYF
TRBJ2-3	TRBV30	CAWSARDTQYF
TRBJ1-2	TRBV6-1	CASRHLSGYTF
TRBJ2-3	TRBV2	CASSGRLRVGGTDTQYF
TRBJ1-4	TRBV28	CASSLEGAGNEKLFF
TRBJ1-1	TRBV29-1	CSTGYTEAFF
TRBJ2-1	TRBV20-1	CSARDHVGRTLYNEQFF
TRBJ2-1	TRBV10-1	CASSESGGYEQFF
TRBJ2-1	TRBV4-2	CASSQVVRDRVTANEQFF
NA	TRBV30	CAWSKTSGINEQFF
TRBJ2-2	TRBV9	CASSVGLAGHTGELFF
TRBJ2-7	TRBV29-1	CSVTAGYEQYF
TRBJ1-1	TRBV29-1	CSVGPRLDMNTEAFF
TRBJ1-1	TRBV12-3/TRBV12-4	CASSPGGGGAEAFF
TRBJ2-2	TRBV20-1	CSARDSSGGTGELFF
TRBJ2-4	TRBV6-2/TRBV6-3	CASRKGGGEYF